This TCR beta chain was identified in a study of cytomegalovirus exposure and HLA in healthy donors. Findings of the study overall: Most subjects had HLA-A and HLA-B alleles reportedly predicted accurately by TCR beta sequences.

PCR used 60 Vbeta primers and 13 Jbeta primers. Data came from immunoSEQ multiplex PCR; TCRdb stores just in-frame clones and leaves some out. The sample spans about 70,000 clones; the ten largest clones claim 2.4%. Of note for this clone: Its antigen is as yet unknown.

This sequence was found in a female donor in good health and CMV-seropositive. The sequenced material came from PBMCs.

CDR3 nucleotide sequence: TGTGCCAGTAGTATCGGACAGGGAAACACAGATACGCAGTATTTT. The encoded protein is CASSIGQGNTDTQYF. This chain links TRBV19 with TRBJ2-3, with 8 bases identical to TRBD1. The CDR3 loop spans 15 amino acids. Germline-derived CDR1 and CDR2 are LNHDA and SQIVND (reference sequence). Trimming took 3 bases from V and 2 from J; bases not matched to a gene: 4. The full variable domain, with the rest looked up from reference TRBV19 and TRBJ2-3, is DGGITQSPKYLFRKEGQNVTLSCEQNLNHDAMYWYRQDPGQGLRLIYYSQIVNDFQKGDIAEGYSVSREKKESFPLTVTSAQKNPTAFYLCASSIGQGNTDTQYFGPGTRLTVL.